This TCR beta chain was observed in a study of PD-1 blockade in mismatch repair-deficient tumors. The germline gives CDR1 MNHEY, CDR2 SMNVEV (reference sequence). The junction had 12 bases not matched to a gene; V was cut back by 0 bases and J by 8 bases. The CDR3 has 16 amino acids. Profiling relied on immunoSEQ multiplex PCR, and the TCRdb table lists in-frame clones only, not all of them. The sample has approximately 130,000 clones, 86% seen once. This TCR derives from an adult with mismatch repair-deficient cancer. V is TRBV27 and J is TRBJ2-7, with 8 bases lining up with TRBD1. Sequencing used peripheral blood, obtained 44 weeks after starting pembrolizumab. For the CDR3, the DNA is TGTGCCAGCAGTTTATCACCGGCGCAGGGGGCTATCCAGCAGTACTTC. Its protein product is CASSLSPAQGAIQQYF.